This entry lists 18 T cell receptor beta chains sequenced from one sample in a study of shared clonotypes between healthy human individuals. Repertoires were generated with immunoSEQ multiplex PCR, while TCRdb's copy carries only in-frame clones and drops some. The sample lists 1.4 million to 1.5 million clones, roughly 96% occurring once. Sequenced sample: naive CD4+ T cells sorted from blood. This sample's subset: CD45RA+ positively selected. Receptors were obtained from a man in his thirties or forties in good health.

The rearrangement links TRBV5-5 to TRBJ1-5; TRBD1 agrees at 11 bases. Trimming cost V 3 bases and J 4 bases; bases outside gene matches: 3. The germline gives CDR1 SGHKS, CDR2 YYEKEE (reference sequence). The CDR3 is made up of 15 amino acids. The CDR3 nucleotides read TGTGCCAGCAGCTCTGGGACAGGGGGAAATCAGCCCCAGCATTTT. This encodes CASSSGTGGNQPQHF.

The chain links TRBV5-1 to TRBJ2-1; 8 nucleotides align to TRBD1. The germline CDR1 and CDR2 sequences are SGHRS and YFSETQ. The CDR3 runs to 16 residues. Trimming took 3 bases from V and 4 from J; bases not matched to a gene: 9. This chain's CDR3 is CASSSSGTGDYNEQFF. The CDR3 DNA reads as TGCGCCAGCAGCTCCTCCGGGACAGGTGATTACAATGAGCAGTTCTTC.

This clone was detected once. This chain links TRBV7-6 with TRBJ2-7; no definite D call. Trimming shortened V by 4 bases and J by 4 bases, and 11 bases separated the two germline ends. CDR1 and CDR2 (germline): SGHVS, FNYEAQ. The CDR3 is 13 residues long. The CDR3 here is CASSSAGRYEQYF. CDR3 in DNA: TGTGCCAGCAGCTCCGCCGGGCGTTACGAGCAGTACTTC.

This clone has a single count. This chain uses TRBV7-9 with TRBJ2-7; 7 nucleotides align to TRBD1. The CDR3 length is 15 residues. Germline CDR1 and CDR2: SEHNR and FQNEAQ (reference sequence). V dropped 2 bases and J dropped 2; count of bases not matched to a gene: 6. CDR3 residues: CASSLPRTGPYEQYF. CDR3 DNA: TGTGCCAGCAGCTTACCCCGGACAGGACCCTACGAGCAGTACTTC.

The CDR3 DNA follows: TGTGCCAGCAGTGTAACGGGACAGTCTGGAAACACCATATATTTT. Its protein is CASSVTGQSGNTIYF. The rearrangement links TRBV6-5 to TRBJ1-3; TRBD1 agrees at 7 bases. The CDR3 is 15 residues long. CDR1 MNHEY and CDR2 SVGAGI come from the germline V gene. V lost 5 bases, J lost 1 base, and 5 bases stayed unmatched.

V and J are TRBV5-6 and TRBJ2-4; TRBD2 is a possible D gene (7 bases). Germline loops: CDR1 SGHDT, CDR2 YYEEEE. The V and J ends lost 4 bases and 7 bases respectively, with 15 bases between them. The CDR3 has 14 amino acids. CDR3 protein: CASSTQQGGNIQYF. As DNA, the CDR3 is TGTGCCAGCAGCACACAACAGGGAGGGAACATTCAGTACTTC.

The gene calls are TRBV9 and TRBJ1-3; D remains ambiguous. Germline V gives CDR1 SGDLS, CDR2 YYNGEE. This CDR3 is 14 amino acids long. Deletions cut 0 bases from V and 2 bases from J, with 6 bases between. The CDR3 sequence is CASSVDLAGNTIYF. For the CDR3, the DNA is TGTGCCAGCAGCGTAGACTTGGCTGGAAACACCATATATTTT.

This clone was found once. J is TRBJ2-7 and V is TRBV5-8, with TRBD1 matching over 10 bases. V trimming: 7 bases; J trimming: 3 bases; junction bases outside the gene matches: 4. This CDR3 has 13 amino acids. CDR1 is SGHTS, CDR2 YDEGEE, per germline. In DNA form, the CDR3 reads TGTGCCAGCCTAAGGACAGGGGGCTACGAGCAGTACTTC. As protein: CASLRTGGYEQYF.

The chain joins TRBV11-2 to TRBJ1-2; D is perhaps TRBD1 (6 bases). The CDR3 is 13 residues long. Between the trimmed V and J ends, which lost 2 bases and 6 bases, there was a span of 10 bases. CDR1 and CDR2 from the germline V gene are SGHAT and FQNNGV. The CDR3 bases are TGTGCCAGCAGCTTAACAGGGACCGATGGCTACACCTTC. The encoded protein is CASSLTGTDGYTF.

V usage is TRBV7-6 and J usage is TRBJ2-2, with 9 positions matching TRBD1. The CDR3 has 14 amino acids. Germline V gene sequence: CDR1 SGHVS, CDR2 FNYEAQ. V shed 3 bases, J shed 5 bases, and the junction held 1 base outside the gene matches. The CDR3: CASSLDRGTGELFF. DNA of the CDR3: TGTGCCAGCAGCTTGGACAGGGGAACCGGGGAGCTGTTTTTT.

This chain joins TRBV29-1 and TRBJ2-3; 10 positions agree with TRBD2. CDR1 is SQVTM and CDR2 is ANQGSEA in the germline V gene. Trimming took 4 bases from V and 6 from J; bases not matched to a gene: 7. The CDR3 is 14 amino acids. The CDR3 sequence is CSVALAGVYDTQYF. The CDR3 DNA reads TGCAGCGTTGCTCTAGCGGGAGTTTACGATACGCAGTATTTT.

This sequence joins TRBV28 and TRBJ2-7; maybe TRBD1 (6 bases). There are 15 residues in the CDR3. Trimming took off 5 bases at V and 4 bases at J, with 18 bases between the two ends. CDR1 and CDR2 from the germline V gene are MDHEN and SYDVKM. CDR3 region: CASSPTGLQGYEQYF. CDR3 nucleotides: TGTGCCAGCAGTCCTACAGGACTGCAGGGGTACGAGCAGTACTTC.

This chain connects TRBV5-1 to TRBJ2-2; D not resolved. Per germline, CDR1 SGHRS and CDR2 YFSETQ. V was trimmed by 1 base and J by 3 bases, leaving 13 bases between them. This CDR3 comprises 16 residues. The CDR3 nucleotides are TGCGCCAGCAGCTTGATCCCCGCCTATGACACCGGGGAGCTGTTTTTT. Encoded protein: CASSLIPAYDTGELFF. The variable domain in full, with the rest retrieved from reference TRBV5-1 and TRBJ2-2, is KAGVTQTPRYLIKTRGQQVTLSCSPISGHRSVSWYQQTPGQGLQFLFEYFSETQRNKGNFPGRFSGRQFSNSRSEMNVSTLELGDSALYLCASSLIPAYDTGELFFGEGSRLTVL.

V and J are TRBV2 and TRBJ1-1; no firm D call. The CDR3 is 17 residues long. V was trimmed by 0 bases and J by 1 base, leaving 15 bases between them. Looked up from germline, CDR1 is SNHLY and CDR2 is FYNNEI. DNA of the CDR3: TGTGCCAGCAGTGAAGCGCCTTTGTCGAGCCCGAACACTGAAGCTTTCTTT. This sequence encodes CASSEAPLSSPNTEAFF.

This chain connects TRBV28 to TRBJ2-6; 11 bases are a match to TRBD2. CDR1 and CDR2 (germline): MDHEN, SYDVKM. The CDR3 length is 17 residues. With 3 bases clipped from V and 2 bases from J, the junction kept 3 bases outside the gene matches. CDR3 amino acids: CASSFVLAGAGANVLTF. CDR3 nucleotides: TGTGCCAGCAGTTTCGTACTAGCGGGAGCTGGGGCCAACGTCCTGACTTTC.

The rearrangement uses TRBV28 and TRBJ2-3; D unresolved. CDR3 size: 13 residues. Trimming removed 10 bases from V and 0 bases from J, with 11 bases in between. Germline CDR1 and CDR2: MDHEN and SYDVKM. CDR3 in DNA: TGTGCCATCGAGATGTCGAGCACAGATACGCAGTATTTT. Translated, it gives CAIEMSSTDTQYF.

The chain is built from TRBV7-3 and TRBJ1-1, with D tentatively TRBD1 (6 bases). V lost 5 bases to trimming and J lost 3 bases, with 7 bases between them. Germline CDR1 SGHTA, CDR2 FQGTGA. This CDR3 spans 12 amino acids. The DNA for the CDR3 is TGTGCCAGCAGCCCAGGGGACACTGAAGCTTTCTTT. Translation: CASSPGDTEAFF.

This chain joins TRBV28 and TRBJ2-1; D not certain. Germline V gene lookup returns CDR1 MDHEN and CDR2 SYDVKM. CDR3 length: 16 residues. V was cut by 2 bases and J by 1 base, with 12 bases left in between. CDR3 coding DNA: TGTGCCAGCAGTTTAAATTCCTGGGCTTCCTACAATGAGCAGTTCTTC. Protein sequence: CASSLNSWASYNEQFF.